The source of this T cell receptor (beta chain) is a study of T cells in localized non-small cell lung cancer. Data came from immunoSEQ multiplex PCR; TCRdb stores just in-frame clones and leaves some out. The repertoire includes some 55,000 clones, over 80% of them detected once, and around 20% sits in the top ten. The study, taken as a whole, reports: The greatest T cell clonality was found in uninvolved adjacent lung (higher than in tumor).

As concerns this clone: Its matching antigen is unknown.

This material consisted of peripheral blood, taken before any cancer treatment. The clonotype comes from a female donor older than 55 with stage II squamous cell lung carcinoma.

Here the CDR3 reads CASSVLSGGSDTQYF. As DNA, the CDR3 is TGTGCCAGCAGCGTCCTCTCCGGGGGCTCAGATACGCAGTATTTT. The chain joins TRBV9 to TRBJ2-3, with D possibly called TRBD1 or TRBD2 (6 bases each). Germline CDR1 SGDLS, CDR2 YYNGEE. V lost 2 bases and J 4 bases, leaving 14 bases between the germline ends. This CDR3 has 15 residues.